This TCR beta chain was captured by sequencing in a study of T cell repertoires in cytomegalovirus infection. Study in general: Selected CMV epitopes included recently identified HLA-C-restricted ones as well as well-studied HLA-B-restricted ones. The public TCR beta signatures pointed to both CMV infection and matching HLA type.

MiXCR, applied by TCRdb to the reads, yields one record per CDR3 protein. The top ten hold about 46% of the sample, which has some 500,000 distinct CDR3 sequences, roughly 43% seen once. The study, taken as a whole, reports: Pooled public TCR beta family frequency picked out CMV carriers with the relevant HLA. HLA-C-restricted CMV-specific TCR beta clonotypes prevailed in the ex vivo response.

As concerns this clonotype: Its antigen is not identified.

The TCR was taken from a human donor in good health (CMV status not recorded). Some clones in this sample may be carry-over from other donors' samples. The material sequenced was cultured PBMCs, taken from culture after CMV antigen stimulation.

The CDR3 DNA reads as TGTGCCAGCAGCTTACGAGGGACAGGGATAGTCGAGCAGTACTTC. Translation gives CASSLRGTGIVEQYF. The chain has TRBV14 and TRBJ2-7, with TRBD1 identical over 9 bases. This CDR3 has 15 amino acids. CDR1 and CDR2 from the germline V gene are SGHDN and FVKESK. V was clipped by 5 bases and J by 6 bases; unmatched bases: 11.